The 15 T cell receptor beta chains listed next were all sequenced from one sample in a study of cytomegalovirus exposure and HLA in healthy donors. PCR was performed using 60 Vbeta and 13 Jbeta primers. Sequencing used immunoSEQ multiplex PCR; TCRdb keeps in-frame clones, though not all of them. The sample holds about 160,000 clones, 70% to 80% seen once. The material sequenced was PBMCs. The receptors originated from a man aged 60 to 75 in good health and CMV-seronegative.

The V call is TRBV13, the J call TRBJ2-1; no firm D call. There are 14 residues in the CDR3. Germline CDR1 PRHDT, CDR2 FYEKMQ (reference sequence). V lost 0 bases to trimming and J lost 2 bases, with 5 bases between them. The CDR3: CASSLGYPYNEQFF. The CDR3 nucleotides are TGTGCCAGCAGCTTAGGGTATCCCTACAATGAGCAGTTCTTC.

The gene calls are TRBV12-5 and TRBJ2-5; 9 bases are a match to TRBD2. The CDR3 spans 16 residues. Germline V gene lookup returns CDR1 LGHNT and CDR2 FRNRAP. Losses at the gene ends were 1 base for V and 1 base for J; bases not matched to a gene: 4. The CDR3 loop is CASGLASTSGQETQYF. The CDR3 DNA reads TGTGCTAGTGGTTTGGCCTCGACTAGCGGCCAAGAGACCCAGTACTTC.

The chain joins TRBV14 to TRBJ1-1, with D possibly matching TRBD1 (5 bases). The CDR3 spans 17 residues. Germline V gene data show CDR1 as SGHDN and CDR2 as FVKESK. V lost 1 base and J lost 1, with 16 bases in between. The CDR3 DNA follows: TGTGCCAGCAGCCAAGGTGGGCGGGGGGGGAAGAACACTGAAGCTTTCTTT. Its protein is CASSQGGRGGKNTEAFF.

The CDR3 here is CASSLDRGTVTLYEQYF. The CDR3 bases are TGTGCCAGCAGCTTGGACAGGGGGACAGTTACCCTCTACGAGCAGTACTTC. The rearrangement joins TRBV5-8 to TRBJ2-7, with 8 bases lining up with TRBD1. This CDR3 contains 17 residues. The V gene end was trimmed by 0 bases and the J gene end by 3 bases; junction bases not matched to a gene: 11. Per the germline V gene, CDR1 is SGHTS and CDR2 is YDEGEE.

This chain connects TRBV11-1 to TRBJ2-1; 7 bases fit TRBD1. V trimming: 4 bases; J trimming: 6 bases; junction bases outside the gene matches: 12. The CDR3 is 16 amino acids. Germline-derived CDR1 and CDR2 are SGHAT and FQDESV (reference sequence). The CDR3 DNA sequence: TGTGCCAGCAGCTCCTCGGGGACAGTCGGAGGCAATGAGCAGTTCTTC. It specifies CASSSSGTVGGNEQFF.

The genes are TRBV7-2 and TRBJ1-4; D gene uncertain. The CDR3 consists of 13 residues. V was cut by 5 bases and J by 0 bases, with 4 bases left in between. CDR1 is SGHTA and CDR2 is FQGNSA in the germline V gene. CDR3 sequence reads: CASSLSTNEKLFF. The CDR3 DNA reads as TGTGCCAGCAGCCTGTCAACTAATGAAAAACTGTTTTTT.

The CDR3 is CAISETGGRGYTF. As DNA, the CDR3 is TGTGCCATCAGTGAAACAGGGGGCCGAGGCTACACCTTC. The J gene is TRBJ1-2, the V gene TRBV10-3; 9 bases are shared with TRBD1. The CDR3 contains 13 residues. The V and J ends lost 3 bases and 8 bases, in that order; junction bases with no gene match: 4. The germline gives CDR1 ENHRY, CDR2 SYGVKD.

This sequence joins TRBV2 and TRBJ1-6; 7 bases map to TRBD1. The CDR3 is made up of 15 amino acids. V lost 1 base to trimming and J lost 7 bases; unmatched junction nucleotides: 4. Germline CDR1 reads SNHLY; CDR2 reads FYNNEI. The CDR3 loop reads CASSEDRDSNSPLHF. The CDR3 DNA is TGTGCCAGCAGTGAAGATCGGGACAGCAATTCACCCCTCCACTTT.

This chain joins TRBV5-1 and TRBJ1-4, with D possibly being TRBD1 (5 bases). The germline V gene encodes CDR1 SGHRS and CDR2 YFSETQ. Trimming removed 7 bases from V and 3 bases from J, with 10 bases in between. CDR3 length equals 13 residues. CDR3 residues: CASQQEPNEKLFF. Written as DNA, the CDR3 is TGCGCCAGCCAACAGGAGCCTAATGAAAAACTGTTTTTT.

The chain uses TRBV11-2 and TRBJ2-3; 10 positions agree with TRBD2. This CDR3 is built from 15 residues. V gave up 5 bases and J gave up 1 base; unmatched junction bases: 3. The germline V gene encodes CDR1 SGHAT and CDR2 FQNNGV. CDR3 protein: CASSQGTSGTDTQYF. The CDR3 bases are TGTGCCAGCAGCCAGGGGACTAGCGGCACAGATACGCAGTATTTT.

The J gene is TRBJ2-1, the V gene TRBV25-1; a possible D gene is TRBD2 (6 bases). This CDR3 has 16 residues. With 5 bases removed from V and 1 base from J, the gap between germline ends came to 15 bases. The germline gives CDR1 MGHDK, CDR2 SYGVNS. CDR3 region: CASSPSGSLSYNEQFF. The CDR3 DNA reads TGTGCCAGCAGTCCCTCCGGGAGCCTTTCCTACAATGAGCAGTTCTTC.

This clone was found a few times. V usage is TRBV15 and J usage is TRBJ1-5; D is unresolved. The V end was cut by 5 bases, the J end by 6 bases, with 11 bases between. Germline V CDR1 and CDR2: LNHNV, YYDKDF (reference sequence). This CDR3 spans 13 amino acids. The CDR3 sequence: CATSGPGGQPQHF. CDR3 DNA sequence: TGTGCCACCAGCGGCCCCGGCGGTCAGCCCCAGCATTTT.

V and J are TRBV29-1 and TRBJ2-5, with 12 bases identical to TRBD2. CDR3 length: 13 amino acids. V dropped 7 bases and J dropped 4; count of bases not matched to a gene: 4. Germline V gene sequence: CDR1 SQVTM, CDR2 ANQGSEA. CDR3 protein: CSAVGLAGETQYF. The CDR3 bases are TGCAGCGCCGTGGGACTAGCGGGAGAGACCCAGTACTTC.

This chain joins TRBV6-1 and TRBJ2-1; 10 nucleotides agree with TRBD1. The ends lost 8 bases at V and 15 bases at J; junction bases unmatched: 7. CDR3 size: 11 residues. Germline values: CDR1 MNHNS, CDR2 SASEGT. In DNA form, the CDR3 reads TGTGCCAGCCCGGGGACAGGGGATCCGTTCTTC. Its protein is CASPGTGDPFF.

The chain couples TRBV7-2 to TRBJ1-1; no reliable D call. From germline, CDR1 is SGHTA and CDR2 FQGNSA. Trimming left V 5 bases short and J 5 bases short, with 15 bases between. The CDR3 runs 14 residues. The CDR3 DNA follows: TGTGCCAGCAGCCAAAGGAGGGTGGGTACTGAAGCTTTCTTT. It codes for CASSQRRVGTEAFF.